These 32 T cell receptor beta chains were all obtained from the same sample, sequenced in a study of CDR3 diversity in severe acne. TCRdb re-called the PCR reads through MiXCR, storing one row per CDR3 protein. The sample yields around 100,000 distinct CDR3 sequences, around 53% seen once. Sample: blood. These receptors were taken from a male donor with acne.

This clonotype occurred many times. In DNA, the CDR3 is TGCAGCGTCAACACCGGGACAGTCTCCGCGGGGGGCTACACCTTC. Translating gives CSVNTGTVSAGGYTF. The V call is TRBV29-1, the J call TRBJ1-2; 7 bases match TRBD1. The CDR3 has 15 amino acids. J gave up 8 bases and V 6 bases, and 18 bases lay outside the gene matches. Germline CDR1 reads SQVTM; CDR2 reads ANQGSEA.

This clonotype was observed a few times. The chain has TRBV20-1 and TRBJ2-2, with 14 bases lining up with TRBD2. Unmatched junction bases numbered 5, after V lost 3 bases and J lost 8 bases. The germline gives CDR1 DFQATT, CDR2 SNEGSKA (reference sequence). CDR3 length equals 15 residues. DNA of the CDR3: TGCAGTGCTAGGGGACTAGCGGGAGCGGGGGGGGAGCTGTTTTTT. This sequence encodes CSARGLAGAGGELFF.

This chain joins TRBV12-3 or TRBV12-4 and TRBJ2-3; D gene unclear. Trimming shortened V by 6 bases and J by 3 bases, and 7 bases separated the two germline ends. The CDR3 is 12 amino acids. The CDR3 loop reads CASRAGTDTQYF. The CDR3 DNA follows: TGTGCCAGCAGGGCCGGGACAGATACGCAGTATTTT.

This clonotype was counted at least ten times. The chain combines TRBV20-1 with TRBJ2-1, with TRBD2 identical over 10 bases. The J segment lost 7 bases and the V segment lost 0 bases, leaving 12 bases of the junction unmatched. Germline CDR1 DFQATT, CDR2 SNEGSKA (reference sequence). The CDR3 has 17 residues. CDR3 residues: CSARDLASGSILNEQFF. The CDR3 coding sequence is TGCAGTGCTAGAGATCTCGCTAGCGGGAGTATTTTGAATGAGCAGTTCTTC.

This chain links TRBV29-1 with TRBJ2-7; 10 nucleotides line up with TRBD1. Germline trimming cut 3 bases from V and 5 bases from J; bases unmatched to any gene: 10. CDR1 SQVTM and CDR2 ANQGSEA come from the germline V gene. The CDR3 sequence is 15 residues long. In DNA, the CDR3 is TGCAGCGTTGACGCGTTGGGACAGGGGAAGAACGAGCAGTACTTC. Amino acid sequence: CSVDALGQGKNEQYF.

This clonotype was seen ten or more times. The V and J genes are TRBV6-5 and TRBJ2-7, with D perhaps matching TRBD2 (5 bases). V dropped 5 bases and J dropped 6 bases, with 20 bases sitting between them. Germline lookup yields CDR1 MNHEY and CDR2 SVGAGI. This CDR3 region has 15 residues. CDR3 sequence (DNA): TGTGCCAGCAGTCACCGAGGGCGAAACCCTTCCGAGCAGTACTTC. Translating it yields CASSHRGRNPSEQYF.

To note about this clonotype: The junction departs from the called germline gene at one end, perhaps through a read error. The J gene is TRBJ1-2, the V gene TRBV24-1; a possible D gene is TRBD1 (6 bases). From germline, CDR1 is KGHDR and CDR2 SFDVKD. This CDR3 spans 15 amino acids. CDR3 residues: CATGELGGAPSGYTF. Written as DNA, the CDR3 is TGTGCCACCGGTGAATTAGGGGGAGCCCCAAGTGGCTACACCTTC.

This clonotype was counted once. The rearrangement uses TRBV2 and TRBJ2-2; 7 bases match TRBD2. V lost 5 bases to trimming and J lost 6 bases; unmatched junction nucleotides: 9. Germline V gene sequence: CDR1 SNHLY, CDR2 FYNNEI. This CDR3 is built from 15 residues. CDR3 DNA: TGTGCCAGCAGTTTGGTAGGGAGGGCCCCCGGGGAGCTGTTTTTT. It codes for CASSLVGRAPGELFF.

The chain couples TRBV5-4 to TRBJ2-3; no reliable D call. The CDR3 is 13 amino acids. The V end lost 4 bases, the J end lost 11 bases, and 17 bases lay between the germline ends. The germline gives CDR1 SGHNT, CDR2 YYREEE (reference sequence). CDR3 amino acids: CASSPILYDEQYF. The DNA for the CDR3 is TGTGCCAGCAGCCCCATCCTTTATGATGAGCAGTATTTT.

This clonotype was observed many times. The rearrangement links TRBV20-1 to TRBJ2-5; D call uncertain. Germline CDR1 reads DFQATT; CDR2 reads SNEGSKA (reference sequence). Between the trimmed V and J ends, which lost 0 bases and 7 bases, there was a span of 12 bases. The CDR3 consists of 13 residues. The DNA of the CDR3 is TGCAGTGCTAGAGAGTCCCCGAGAGGGACCCAGTACTTC. This encodes CSARESPRGTQYF.

The chain recombines TRBV6-5 with TRBJ2-5, with D uncertain. Germline CDR1 reads MNHEY; CDR2 reads SVGAGI. CDR3 length equals 15 residues. Trimming shortened V by 0 bases and J by 0 bases, and 8 bases separated the two germline ends. The CDR3 DNA reads TGTGCCAGCAGTTACTCCCCGGCCGACCAAGAGACCCAGTACTTC. Translation: CASSYSPADQETQYF.

This clonotype was observed a few times. This chain links TRBV20-1 with TRBJ2-7; TRBD2 aligns across 13 bases. The V gene's germline CDR1 is DFQATT and CDR2 SNEGSKA (reference sequence). The junction had 5 bases not matched to a gene; V was cut back by 0 bases and J by 3 bases. The CDR3 sequence is 16 residues long. CDR3 residues: CSARDVTSGGGYEQYF. CDR3 DNA sequence: TGCAGTGCTAGAGATGTAACTAGCGGGGGGGGCTACGAGCAGTACTTC.

The chain joins TRBV5-1 to TRBJ2-1; 9 bases are shared with TRBD1. V shed 4 bases and J 9 bases; nucleotides not matched to a gene: 8. The CDR3 is made up of 14 amino acids. The germline gives CDR1 SGHRS, CDR2 YFSETQ. CDR3: CASSREQGALEQFF. CDR3 nucleotide sequence: TGCGCCAGCAGCAGGGAACAGGGGGCGCTTGAGCAGTTCTTC. Drawing the rest from reference TRBV5-1 and TRBJ2-1, the complete variable domain is KAGVTQTPRYLIKTRGQQVTLSCSPISGHRSVSWYQQTPGQGLQFLFEYFSETQRNKGNFPGRFSGRQFSNSRSEMNVSTLELGDSALYLCASSREQGALEQFFGPGTRLTVL.

This clonotype was detected a few times. V is TRBV25-1 and J is TRBJ1-1, with 11 bases matching TRBD1. V shed 3 bases, J shed 4 bases, and the junction held 7 bases outside the gene matches. There are 16 residues in the CDR3. Per the germline V gene, CDR1 is MGHDK and CDR2 is SYGVNS. The CDR3 bases are TGTGCCAGCAGTGAGACAACGGGGACAGGGGGCACTGAAGCTTTCTTT. Protein sequence: CASSETTGTGGTEAFF.

The rearrangement joins TRBV10-2 to TRBJ1-5, with TRBD1 matching over 9 bases. This CDR3 is 16 amino acids long. Germline V gene lookup returns CDR1 WSHSY and CDR2 SAAADI. The junction had 9 bases not matched to a gene; V was cut back by 6 bases and J by 3 bases. CDR3 in amino acids: CASRTTGTGNNQPQHF. DNA for the CDR3: TGCGCCAGCAGAACGACAGGGACAGGGAACAATCAGCCCCAGCATTTT.

This clonotype has a single count. The chain carries TRBV7-8 and TRBJ2-7, with 7 nucleotides matching TRBD1. V shed 2 bases and J 1 base; nucleotides not matched to a gene: 5. CDR1 and CDR2 from the germline V gene are SGHVS and FQNEAQ. CDR3 length equals 15 residues. CDR3 residues: CASSLNRGSSYEQYF. Here the CDR3 DNA reads TGTGCCAGCAGCTTAAACAGGGGAAGTTCCTACGAGCAGTACTTC.

To note about this clonotype: The junction differs from germline at one of its ends, possibly a read error. The chain has TRBV7-3 and TRBJ2-3, with D tentatively TRBD1 (6 bases). CDR3 length: 15 residues. The germline V gene has CDR1 SGHTA and CDR2 FQGTGA. The DNA for the CDR3 is TGCGCCAGCAGCCAAGTGGGGGCCAGCACAGATACGCAGTATTTT. This encodes CASSQVGASTDTQYF.

The chain has TRBV9 and TRBJ2-5; 9 bases are a match to TRBD2. The germline V gene encodes CDR1 SGDLS and CDR2 YYNGEE. The CDR3 spans 16 residues. V lost 3 bases and J lost 5; bases outside the gene matches: 11. The CDR3 nucleotides are TGTGCCAGCAGCGAGCCGACTAGCGGAGACAGGGAGACCCAGTACTTC. It specifies CASSEPTSGDRETQYF.

This chain uses TRBV7-4 with TRBJ2-3, with D unclear. This CDR3 is 12 amino acids long. Germline CDR1 and CDR2: SGHVT and SQSDAQ. Trimming left V 6 bases short and J 4 bases short, with 8 bases between. The CDR3 region is CASSLWADTQYF. CDR3 bases: TGTGCCAGCAGTCTTTGGGCAGATACGCAGTATTTT.

This clonotype occurred a few times. This rearrangement joins TRBV6-5 to TRBJ1-1, with 10 bases matching TRBD1. The germline CDR1 and CDR2 sequences are MNHEY and SVGAGI. There are 17 residues in the CDR3. After removal of 6 bases from V and 3 bases from J, the junction contained 13 bases not matched to a gene. The CDR3 DNA sequence: TGTGCCAGCAGATTCCGTTCCGGGACAGGGGTGGACACTGAAGCTTTCTTT. Its translation: CASRFRSGTGVDTEAFF.

The chain recombines TRBV30 with TRBJ2-1, with 7 bases identical to TRBD2. Germline V gene sequence: CDR1 GTSNPN, CDR2 SVGIG (reference sequence). The V and J ends lost 0 bases and 8 bases, in that order; junction bases with no gene match: 4. This CDR3 has 13 amino acids. CDR3 loop: CAWSVLAGDEQFF. CDR3 in DNA: TGTGCCTGGAGTGTGTTAGCGGGTGATGAGCAGTTCTTC.

This clonotype has a count of ten or more. This chain connects TRBV5-1 to TRBJ1-6; D uncertain. Trimming pared 0 bases from V and 9 bases from J, leaving 16 bases between. The CDR3 length is 16 residues. Germline V gene data show CDR1 as SGHRS and CDR2 as YFSETQ. CDR3 nucleotides: TGCGCCAGCAGCTTGGTGGGGTCGGCTAGTAGTTCACCCCTCCACTTT. This sequence encodes CASSLVGSASSSPLHF.

This clonotype came up many times. The chain couples TRBV2 to TRBJ2-3, with D unresolved. V was pared by 5 bases and J by 0 bases, with 12 bases between. From germline, CDR1 is SNHLY and CDR2 FYNNEI. The CDR3 runs 15 residues. This CDR3 reads CASSPGPVSTDTQYF. The CDR3 coding sequence is TGTGCCAGCAGTCCAGGACCGGTTAGCACAGATACGCAGTATTTT. Full variable domain (rest looked up from reference TRBV2 and TRBJ2-3): EPEVTQTPSHQVTQMGQEVILRCVPISNHLYFYWYRQILGQKVEFLVSFYNNEISEKSEIFDDQFSVERPDGSNFTLKIRSTKLEDSAMYFCASSPGPVSTDTQYFGPGTRLTVL.

This chain links TRBV7-2 with TRBJ2-1; either TRBD1 or TRBD2 may supply D (6 bases each). This CDR3 has 16 amino acids. V lost 5 bases to trimming and J lost 7 bases, with 21 bases between them. Germline loops: CDR1 SGHTA, CDR2 FQGNSA. CDR3 residues: CASSQENWGAGNEQFF. CDR3 sequence (DNA): TGTGCCAGCAGCCAAGAAAACTGGGGGGCCGGAAATGAGCAGTTCTTC. The full variable domain, with the rest looked up from reference TRBV7-2 and TRBJ2-1, is GAGVSQSPSNKVTEKGKDVELRCDPISGHTALYWYRQSLGQGLEFLIYFQGNSAPDKSGLPSDRFSAERTGGSVSTLTIQRTQQEDSAVYLCASSQENWGAGNEQFFGPGTRLTVL.

The CDR3 nucleotides read TGTGCCAGCAGCGTAGCGGAGCGGGTTGAAGAGACCCAGTACTTC. Protein: CASSVAERVEETQYF. This chain links TRBV9 with TRBJ2-5, with D maybe TRBD2 (6 bases). Germline values: CDR1 SGDLS, CDR2 YYNGEE. The CDR3 sequence is 15 residues long. V lost 0 bases and J 3 bases, leaving 12 bases between the germline ends.

A remark on this clonotype: This could be a read error, since a much larger clone is one nucleotide away. A read error is likely, as this CDR3 ends without the conserved phenylalanine or tryptophan. The chain couples TRBV5-8 to TRBJ2-7; D is possibly TRBD2 (6 bases). Deletions cut 4 bases from V and 7 bases from J, with 15 bases between. There are 13 residues in the CDR3. The germline CDR1 and CDR2 sequences are SGHTS and YDEGEE. For the CDR3, the DNA is TGTGCCAGCAGCCGGGACTCTTCAGGGGAGCAGTACCTC. The encoded protein is CASSRDSSGEQYL.

This rearrangement joins TRBV9 to TRBJ1-2; D uncertain. V was trimmed by 3 bases and J by 3 bases, leaving 6 bases between them. The CDR3 is 12 amino acids. The V gene's germline CDR1 is SGDLS and CDR2 YYNGEE. In nucleotides, the CDR3 is TGTGCCAGCAGCGCTCAGGACTATGGCTACACCTTC. Translating gives CASSAQDYGYTF.

The chain couples TRBV29-1 to TRBJ1-1; D may be TRBD1 (5 bases). Germline V lookup: CDR1 SQVTM, CDR2 ANQGSEA. This CDR3 is built from 11 residues. Between the trimmed V and J ends, which lost 3 bases and 3 bases, there was a span of 5 bases. In DNA form, the CDR3 reads TGCAGCGTTGACAGGGACACTGAAGCTTTCTTT. This encodes CSVDRDTEAFF.

This clonotype was counted ten times or more. V usage is TRBV6-1 and J usage is TRBJ1-5; possibly TRBD1 for D (6 bases). The V gene's germline CDR1 is MNHNS and CDR2 SASEGT. The length of the CDR3 is 14 residues. Trimming left V 7 bases short and J 3 bases short, with 13 bases between. The CDR3: CASMPRTDNQPQHF. In nucleotides, the CDR3 is TGTGCCAGCATGCCCCGGACAGACAATCAGCCCCAGCATTTT.

At least ten counts were recorded for this clonotype. The chain combines TRBV7-8 with TRBJ1-4; possible D gene TRBD1, 5 bases. Germline-derived CDR1 and CDR2 are SGHVS and FQNEAQ. Trimming removed 1 base from V and 6 bases from J, with 9 bases in between. This CDR3 has 14 residues. The CDR3 nucleotides are TGTGCCAGCAGCTTAGAGGCCAGGGATGAAAAACTGTTTTTT. This encodes CASSLEARDEKLFF.

This chain links TRBV5-6 with TRBJ1-5; D is undetermined. CDR3 length: 13 residues. The V end was cut by 1 base, the J end by 6 bases, with 8 bases between. From germline, CDR1 is SGHDT and CDR2 YYEEEE. The CDR3 here is CASSLWGSQPQHF. CDR3 in DNA: TGTGCCAGCAGCTTGTGGGGAAGTCAGCCCCAGCATTTT.

The chain links TRBV6-6 to TRBJ2-2, with D possibly called TRBD1 or TRBD2 (5 bases each). Trimming shortened V by 4 bases and J by 2 bases, and 17 bases separated the two germline ends. Per the germline V gene, CDR1 is MNHNY and CDR2 is SVGAGI (reference sequence). The CDR3 runs to 17 residues. CDR3: CASSSIPGRLNTGELFF. The CDR3 DNA reads TGTGCCAGCAGTTCCATACCGGGACGGCTTAACACCGGGGAGCTGTTTTTT.